This is a list of T cell receptor beta chains from one sample in a study of T cell responses to AZD1222 COVID-19 vaccine. Only in-frame clones appear in the TCRdb table, and some are missing; sequencing was by immunoSEQ multiplex PCR. The profile shows roughly 190,000 clones, approximately 91% of them singletons. The sequenced sample was peripheral blood, obtained 28 days after the second AZD1222 dose. Receptor source: an adult who received the AZD1222 COVID-19 vaccine. Both conserved end residues are part of each CDR3. The D gene is left open where the match is weak. A row's size may be missing; if present it is once, few, many or a size class.

TRBV5-1	NA	TRBJ1-2	NA	CASSLAGGDQGYTF
TRBV7-9	NA	TRBJ2-1	TRBD2	CASSLVEREGKHEQFF
TRBV28	NA	TRBJ1-2	NA	CASRGVGQITNYGYTF
TRBV6-5	NA	TRBJ2-5	TRBD1	CASSYRSGGIGTQYF
TRBV30	NA	TRBJ2-1	TRBD2	CASPGLASGHEQFF
TRBV15	NA	TRBJ2-7	NA	CATSRERGYEQYF
TRBV3-1/TRBV3-2	NA	TRBJ1-4	NA	CASSQNPGGGEKLFF
TRBV27	NA	TRBJ2-1	TRBD1	CASSPFRGTGAGNEQFF
TRBV6-5	once	TRBJ2-2	NA	CASSLQGTGELFF
TRBV2	NA	TRBJ2-2	TRBD1	CASSETPLQGTGELFF
TRBV30	few	TRBJ2-1	TRBD2	CAWLPGTKYNEQFF
TRBV11-2	NA	TRBJ2-1	NA	CASSLGGGRDEQFF
TRBV24-1	NA	TRBJ2-2	TRBD1	CATSDPGQGIGELFF
TRBV7-9	NA	TRBJ2-3	TRBD2	CASSSGLATDTQYF
TRBV11-2	NA	TRBJ2-7	NA	CASSTTGATYEQYF
TRBV20-1	NA	TRBJ2-1	TRBD2	CSASGFLAGRNQRGEQFF
TRBV21-1	once	TRBJ1-5	NA	CASSRRRKPQHF
TRBV6-5	NA	TRBJ2-3	NA	CASSYEGLSTDTQYF
TRBV9	NA	TRBJ1-4	NA	CASSVGVQDEKLFF
TRBV12-3/TRBV12-4	once	TRBJ2-7	NA	CASSYLGEQYF
TRBV18	NA	TRBJ1-2	NA	CASSPQVSGRDGYTF
TRBV28	NA	TRBJ1-4	NA	CATTGPFNEKLFF
TRBV5-6	NA	TRBJ1-4	NA	CASSLVGLHNEKLFF
TRBV9	once	TRBJ2-5	NA	CASSVDQYLTQETQYF
TRBV6-5	NA	TRBJ2-1	NA	CASSERGVLDEQFF
TRBV7-9	once	TRBJ2-7	NA	CASSFLAYEQYF
TRBV5-1	NA	TRBJ2-1	NA	CVSSEQYNEQFF
TRBV7-9	NA	TRBJ2-7	NA	CASSSPRWDYEQYF
TRBV7-9	few	TRBJ1-3	TRBD1	CASRTGTGAGNTIYF
TRBV2	few	TRBJ2-5	NA	CASSRDGEETQYF
TRBV7-2	NA	TRBJ2-1	NA	CASRPGLASYNEQFF
TRBV2	NA	TRBJ1-1	NA	CASSEAPATEAFF
TRBV27	NA	TRBJ1-5	NA	CASSRPRDRAYRWSNQPQHF
TRBV5-1	NA	TRBJ1-3	NA	CASSPPGLSSGNTIYF
TRBV28	NA	TRBJ2-1	NA	CASSLLAQSNEQFF
TRBV5-1	NA	TRBJ2-2	TRBD1	CASSLAQGAGELFF
TRBV19	NA	TRBJ2-5	TRBD1	CASSIGQGAPWETQYF
TRBV6-1	NA	TRBJ1-1	NA	CASSESATAMNTEAFF
TRBV6-2/TRBV6-3	NA	TRBJ2-1	NA	CASSPGVGNNEQFF
TRBV19	NA	TRBJ1-6	NA	CASSIQSSYNSPLHF
TRBV30	NA	TRBJ2-7	NA	CAWSATTFSYEQYF
TRBV29-1	NA	TRBJ1-1	NA	CSVRDTEAFF
TRBV11-3	NA	TRBJ2-7	NA	CASSLGQRNYEQYF
TRBV6-2/TRBV6-3	NA	TRBJ2-3	TRBD1	CASSRGQGRSDTQYF
TRBV19	few	TRBJ1-5	NA	CASSIDGSNQPQHF